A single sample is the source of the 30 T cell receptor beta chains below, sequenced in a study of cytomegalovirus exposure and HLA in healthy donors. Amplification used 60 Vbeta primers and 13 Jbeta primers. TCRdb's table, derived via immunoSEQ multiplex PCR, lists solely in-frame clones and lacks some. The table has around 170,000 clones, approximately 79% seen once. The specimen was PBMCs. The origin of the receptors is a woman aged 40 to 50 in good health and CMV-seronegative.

As DNA, the CDR3 is TGTGCCAGCTCACCACAGAGAACCACTTACAATGAGCAGTTCTTC. Its translation: CASSPQRTTYNEQFF. This chain joins TRBV18 and TRBJ2-1, with D unclear. Trimming removed 1 base from V and 4 bases from J, with 11 bases in between. The CDR3 is 15 residues long. Germline values: CDR1 KGHSH, CDR2 LQKENI. Looking up the rest from reference TRBV18 and TRBJ2-1 gives the full variable domain: NAGVMQNPRHLVRRRGQEARLRCSPMKGHSHVYWYRQLPEEGLKFMVYLQKENIIDESGMPKERFSAEFPKEGPSILRIQQVVRGDSAAYFCASSPQRTTYNEQFFGPGTRLTVL.

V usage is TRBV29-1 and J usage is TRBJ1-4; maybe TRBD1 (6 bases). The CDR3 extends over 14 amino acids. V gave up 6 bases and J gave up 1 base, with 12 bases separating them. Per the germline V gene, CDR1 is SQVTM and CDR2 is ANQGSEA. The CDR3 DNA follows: TGCAGCGTGGTAGGGGGGGGAACTAATGAAAAACTGTTTTTT. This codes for CSVVGGGTNEKLFF.

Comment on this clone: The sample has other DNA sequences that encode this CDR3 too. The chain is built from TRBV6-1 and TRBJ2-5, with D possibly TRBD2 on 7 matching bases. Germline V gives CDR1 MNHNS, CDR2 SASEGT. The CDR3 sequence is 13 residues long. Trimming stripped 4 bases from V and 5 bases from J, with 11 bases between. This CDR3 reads CASSGGGVETQYF. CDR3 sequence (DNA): TGTGCCAGCAGTGGGGGGGGCGTGGAGACCCAGTACTTC.

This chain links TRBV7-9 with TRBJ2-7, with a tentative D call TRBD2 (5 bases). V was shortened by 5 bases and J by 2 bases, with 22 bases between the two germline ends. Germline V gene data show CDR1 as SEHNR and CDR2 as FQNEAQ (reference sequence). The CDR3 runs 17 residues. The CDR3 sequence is CASSGGPWTPRTYEQYF. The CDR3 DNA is TGTGCCAGCAGCGGAGGACCTTGGACGCCTAGAACCTACGAGCAGTACTTC. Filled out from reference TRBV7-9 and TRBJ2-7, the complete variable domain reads DTGVSQNPRHKITKRGQNVTFRCDPISEHNRLYWYRQTLGQGPEFLTYFQNEAQLEKSRLLSDRFSAERPKGSFSTLEIQRTEQGDSAMYLCASSGGPWTPRTYEQYFGPGTRLTVT.

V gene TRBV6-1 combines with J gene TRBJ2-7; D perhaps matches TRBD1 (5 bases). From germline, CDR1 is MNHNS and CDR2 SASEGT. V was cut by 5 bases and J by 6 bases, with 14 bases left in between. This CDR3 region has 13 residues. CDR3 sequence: CASSRQGISEQYF. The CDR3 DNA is TGTGCCAGCAGTAGGCAGGGTATCTCCGAGCAGTACTTC.

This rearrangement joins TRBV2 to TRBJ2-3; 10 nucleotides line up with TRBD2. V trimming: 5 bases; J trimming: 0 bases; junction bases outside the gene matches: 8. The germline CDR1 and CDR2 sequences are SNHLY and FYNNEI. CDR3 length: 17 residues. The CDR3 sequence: CASSKLAGSPSTDTQYF. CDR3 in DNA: TGTGCCAGCAGTAAACTAGCGGGGTCGCCTAGCACAGATACGCAGTATTTT.

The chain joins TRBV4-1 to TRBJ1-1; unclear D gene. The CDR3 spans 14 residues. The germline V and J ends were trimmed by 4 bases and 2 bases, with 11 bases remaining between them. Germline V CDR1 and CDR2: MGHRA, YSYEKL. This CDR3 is CASSRAQINTEAFF. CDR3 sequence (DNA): TGCGCCAGCAGCCGGGCACAAATTAACACTGAAGCTTTCTTT.

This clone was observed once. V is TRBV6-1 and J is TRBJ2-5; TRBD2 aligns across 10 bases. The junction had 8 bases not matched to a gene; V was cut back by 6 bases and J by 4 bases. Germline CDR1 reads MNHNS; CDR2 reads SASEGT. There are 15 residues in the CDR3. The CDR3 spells CASSLLAGRSETQYF. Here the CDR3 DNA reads TGTGCCAGCAGCTTACTAGCGGGAAGGTCAGAGACCCAGTACTTC.

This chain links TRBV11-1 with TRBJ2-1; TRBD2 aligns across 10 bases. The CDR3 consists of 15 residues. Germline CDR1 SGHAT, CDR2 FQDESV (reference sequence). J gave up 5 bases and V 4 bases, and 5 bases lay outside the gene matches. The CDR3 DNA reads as TGTGCCAGCAGCTCTAGCGGGAGTCTAAACAATGAGCAGTTCTTC. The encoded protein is CASSSSGSLNNEQFF.

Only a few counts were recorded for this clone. CDR3 bases: TGTGCCAGCAGTTCCCGGGACAGGAGCATCTACGAGCAGTACTTC. Protein: CASSSRDRSIYEQYF. This chain uses TRBV5-6 with TRBJ2-7; 8 bases fit TRBD1. Germline CDR1 and CDR2: SGHDT and YYEEEE. With V trimmed by 5 bases and J by 3 bases, 10 bases remained unmatched. The CDR3 sequence is 15 residues long.

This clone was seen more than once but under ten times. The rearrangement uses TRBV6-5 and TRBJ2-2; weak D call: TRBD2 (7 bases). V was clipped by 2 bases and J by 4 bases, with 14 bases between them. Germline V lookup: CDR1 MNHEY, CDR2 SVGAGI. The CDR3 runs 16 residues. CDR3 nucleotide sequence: TGTGCCAGCAGTTACCGGGGGGCAGGAACCACCGGGGAGCTGTTTTTT. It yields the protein CASSYRGAGTTGELFF.

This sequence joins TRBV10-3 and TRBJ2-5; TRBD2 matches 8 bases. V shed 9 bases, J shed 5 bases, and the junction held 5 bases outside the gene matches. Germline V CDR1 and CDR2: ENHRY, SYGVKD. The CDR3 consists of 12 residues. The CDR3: CAIAGEMETQYF. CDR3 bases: TGTGCCATAGCGGGAGAGATGGAGACCCAGTACTTC.

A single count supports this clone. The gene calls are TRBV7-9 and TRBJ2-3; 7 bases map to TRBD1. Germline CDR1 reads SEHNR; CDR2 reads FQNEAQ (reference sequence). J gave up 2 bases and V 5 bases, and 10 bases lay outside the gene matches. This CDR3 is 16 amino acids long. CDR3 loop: CASSIRDSQNTDTQYF. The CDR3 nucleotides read TGTGCCAGCAGCATTCGGGACAGCCAAAACACAGATACGCAGTATTTT.

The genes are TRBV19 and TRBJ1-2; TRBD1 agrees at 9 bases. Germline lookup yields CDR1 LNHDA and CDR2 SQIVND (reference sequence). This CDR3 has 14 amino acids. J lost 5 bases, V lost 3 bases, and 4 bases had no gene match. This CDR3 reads CASSIPTGGYGYTF. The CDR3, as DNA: TGTGCCAGTAGTATCCCGACAGGGGGTTATGGCTACACCTTC.

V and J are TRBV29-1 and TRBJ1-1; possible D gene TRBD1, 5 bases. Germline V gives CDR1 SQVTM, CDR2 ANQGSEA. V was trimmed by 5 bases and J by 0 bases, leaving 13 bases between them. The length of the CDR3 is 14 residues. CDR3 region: CSVTARTLNTEAFF. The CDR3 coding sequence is TGCAGCGTTACGGCCAGGACATTGAACACTGAAGCTTTCTTT.

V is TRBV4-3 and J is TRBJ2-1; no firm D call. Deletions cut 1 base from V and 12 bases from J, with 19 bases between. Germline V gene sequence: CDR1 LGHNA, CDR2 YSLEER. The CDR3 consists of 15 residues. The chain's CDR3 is CASSQAVQAPELQFF. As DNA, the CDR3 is TGCGCCAGCAGCCAAGCGGTCCAGGCCCCCGAACTGCAGTTCTTC.

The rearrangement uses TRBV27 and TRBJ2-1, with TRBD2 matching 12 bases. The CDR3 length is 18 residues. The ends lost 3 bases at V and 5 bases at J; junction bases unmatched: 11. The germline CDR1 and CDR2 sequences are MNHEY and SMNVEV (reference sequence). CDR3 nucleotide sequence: TGTGCCAGCAGTTTTCTAGCGGGAGGGCGTTATGGGAACAATGAGCAGTTCTTC. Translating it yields CASSFLAGGRYGNNEQFF.

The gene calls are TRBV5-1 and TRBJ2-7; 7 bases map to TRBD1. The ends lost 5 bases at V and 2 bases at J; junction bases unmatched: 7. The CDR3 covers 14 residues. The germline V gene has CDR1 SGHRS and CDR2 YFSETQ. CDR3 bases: TGCGCCAGCAGGGTGGGTCAGGGGGCCTACGAGCAGTACTTC. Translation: CASRVGQGAYEQYF.

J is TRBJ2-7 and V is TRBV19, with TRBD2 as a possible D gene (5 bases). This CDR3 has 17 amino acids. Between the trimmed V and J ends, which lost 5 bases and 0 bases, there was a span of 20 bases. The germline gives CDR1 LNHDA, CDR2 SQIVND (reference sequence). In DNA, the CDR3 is TGTGCCAGTAGTGCCCAGCCAAGGGTGGGGAGCTCCTACGAGCAGTACTTC. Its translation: CASSAQPRVGSSYEQYF.

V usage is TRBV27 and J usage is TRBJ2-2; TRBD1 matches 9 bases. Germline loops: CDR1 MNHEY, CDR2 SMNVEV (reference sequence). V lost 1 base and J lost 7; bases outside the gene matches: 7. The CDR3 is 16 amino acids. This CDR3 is CASSLWGTGRHGELFF. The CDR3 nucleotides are TGTGCCAGCAGTTTATGGGGGACAGGGCGTCACGGGGAGCTGTTTTTT.

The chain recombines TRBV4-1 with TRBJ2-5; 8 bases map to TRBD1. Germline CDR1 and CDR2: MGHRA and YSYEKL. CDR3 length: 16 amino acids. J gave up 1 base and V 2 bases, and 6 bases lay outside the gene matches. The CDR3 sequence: CASSQSGGMIQETQYF. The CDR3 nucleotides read TGCGCCAGCAGCCAATCAGGGGGCATGATCCAAGAGACCCAGTACTTC.

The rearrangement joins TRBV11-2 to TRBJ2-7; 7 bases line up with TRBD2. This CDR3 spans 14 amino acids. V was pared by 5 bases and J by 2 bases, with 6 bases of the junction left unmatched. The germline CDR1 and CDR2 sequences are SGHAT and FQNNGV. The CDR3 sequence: CASSLMGLTYEQYF. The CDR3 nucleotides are TGTGCCAGCAGCCTCATGGGACTAACCTACGAGCAGTACTTC.

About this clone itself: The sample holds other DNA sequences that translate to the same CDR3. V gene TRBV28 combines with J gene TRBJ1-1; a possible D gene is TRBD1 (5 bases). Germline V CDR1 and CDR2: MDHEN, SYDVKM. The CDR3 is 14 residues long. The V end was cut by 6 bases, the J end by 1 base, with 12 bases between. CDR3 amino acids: CASRLQGRNTEAFF. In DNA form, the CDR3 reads TGTGCCAGCAGGCTCCAGGGTAGGAACACTGAAGCTTTCTTT.

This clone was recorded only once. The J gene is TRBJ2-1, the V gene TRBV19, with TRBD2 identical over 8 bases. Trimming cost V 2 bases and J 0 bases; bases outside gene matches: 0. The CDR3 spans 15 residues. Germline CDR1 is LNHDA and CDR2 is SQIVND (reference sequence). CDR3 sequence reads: CASSISGGSYNEQFF. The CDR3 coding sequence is TGTGCCAGTAGTATAAGCGGGGGCTCCTACAATGAGCAGTTCTTC.

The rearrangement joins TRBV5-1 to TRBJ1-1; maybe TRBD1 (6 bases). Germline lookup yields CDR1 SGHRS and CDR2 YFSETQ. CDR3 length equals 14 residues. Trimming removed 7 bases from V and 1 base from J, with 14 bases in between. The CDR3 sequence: CASSTGTPNTEAFF. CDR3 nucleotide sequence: TGCGCCAGCTCCACCGGGACACCGAACACTGAAGCTTTCTTT.

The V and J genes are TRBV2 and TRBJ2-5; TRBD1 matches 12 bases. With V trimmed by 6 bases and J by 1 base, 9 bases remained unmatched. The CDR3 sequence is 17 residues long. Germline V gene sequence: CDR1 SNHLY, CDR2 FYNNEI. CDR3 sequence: CASRPGQGAVGQETQYF. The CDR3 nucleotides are TGTGCCAGCAGACCGGGACAGGGGGCGGTCGGCCAAGAGACCCAGTACTTC.

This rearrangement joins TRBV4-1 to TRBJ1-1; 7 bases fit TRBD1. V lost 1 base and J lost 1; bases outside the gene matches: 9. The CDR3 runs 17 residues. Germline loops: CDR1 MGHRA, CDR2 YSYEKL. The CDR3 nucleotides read TGCGCCAGCAGCCAAGGAACAGGGGCGGGTGGGAACACTGAAGCTTTCTTT. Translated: CASSQGTGAGGNTEAFF.

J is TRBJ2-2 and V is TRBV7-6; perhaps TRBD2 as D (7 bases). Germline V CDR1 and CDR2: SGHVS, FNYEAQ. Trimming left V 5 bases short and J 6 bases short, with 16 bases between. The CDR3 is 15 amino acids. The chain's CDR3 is CASSQRGGIPGELFF. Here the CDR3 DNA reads TGTGCCAGCAGCCAAAGGGGGGGAATCCCCGGGGAGCTGTTTTTT.

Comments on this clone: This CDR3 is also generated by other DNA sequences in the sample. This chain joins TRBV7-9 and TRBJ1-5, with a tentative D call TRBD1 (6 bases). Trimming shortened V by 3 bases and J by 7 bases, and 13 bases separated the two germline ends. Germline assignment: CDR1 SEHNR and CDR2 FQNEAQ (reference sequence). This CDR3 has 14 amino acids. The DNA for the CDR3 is TGTGCCAGCAGCTTGGGACAAGAAGGACAGCCCCAGCATTTT. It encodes CASSLGQEGQPQHF.

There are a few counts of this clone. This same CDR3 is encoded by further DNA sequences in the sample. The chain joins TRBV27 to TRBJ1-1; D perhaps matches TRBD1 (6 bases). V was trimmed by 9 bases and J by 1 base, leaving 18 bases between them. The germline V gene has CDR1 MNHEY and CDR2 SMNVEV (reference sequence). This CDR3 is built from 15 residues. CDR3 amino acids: CASRTTGTGNTEAFF. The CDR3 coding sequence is TGTGCCAGTAGAACAACAGGGACCGGGAACACTGAAGCTTTCTTT.